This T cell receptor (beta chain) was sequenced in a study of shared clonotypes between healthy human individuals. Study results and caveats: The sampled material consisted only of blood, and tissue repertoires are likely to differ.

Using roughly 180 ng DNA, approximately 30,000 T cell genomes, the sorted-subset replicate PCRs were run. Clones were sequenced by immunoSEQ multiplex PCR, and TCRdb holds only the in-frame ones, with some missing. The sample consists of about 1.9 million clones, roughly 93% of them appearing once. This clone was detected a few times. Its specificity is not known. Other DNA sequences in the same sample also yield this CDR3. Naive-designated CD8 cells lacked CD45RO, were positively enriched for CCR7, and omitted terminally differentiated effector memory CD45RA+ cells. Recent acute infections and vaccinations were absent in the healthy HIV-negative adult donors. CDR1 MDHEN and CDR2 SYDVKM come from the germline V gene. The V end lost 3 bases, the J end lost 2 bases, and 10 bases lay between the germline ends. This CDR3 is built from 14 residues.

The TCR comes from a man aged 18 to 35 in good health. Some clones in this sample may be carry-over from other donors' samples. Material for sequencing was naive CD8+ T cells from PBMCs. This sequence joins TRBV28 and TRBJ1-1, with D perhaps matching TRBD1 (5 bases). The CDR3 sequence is CASSFLRGNTEAFF. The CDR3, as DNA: TGTGCCAGCAGTTTCCTGAGGGGAAACACTGAAGCTTTCTTT.